This T cell receptor beta chain was sequenced in a study of cytomegalovirus exposure and HLA in healthy donors. V lost 2 bases, J lost 5 bases, and 10 bases stayed unmatched. This CDR3 region has 16 residues. The germline V gene encodes CDR1 LNHNV and CDR2 YYDKDF (reference sequence). With 60 Vbeta and 13 Jbeta primers, the PCR was carried out. The method was immunoSEQ multiplex PCR; TCRdb's version includes in-frame clones alone and lacks a portion of them. This table has about 150,000 clones, more than 80% appearing once. Specimen: PBMCs. This TCR derives from a middle-aged woman in good health and CMV-seropositive. V and J are TRBV15 and TRBJ2-5; 8 bases align to TRBD1. CDR3 residues: CATSRPTGGLGETQYF. In nucleotides, the CDR3 is TGTGCCACCAGCAGACCTACAGGGGGGCTGGGGGAGACCCAGTACTTC.